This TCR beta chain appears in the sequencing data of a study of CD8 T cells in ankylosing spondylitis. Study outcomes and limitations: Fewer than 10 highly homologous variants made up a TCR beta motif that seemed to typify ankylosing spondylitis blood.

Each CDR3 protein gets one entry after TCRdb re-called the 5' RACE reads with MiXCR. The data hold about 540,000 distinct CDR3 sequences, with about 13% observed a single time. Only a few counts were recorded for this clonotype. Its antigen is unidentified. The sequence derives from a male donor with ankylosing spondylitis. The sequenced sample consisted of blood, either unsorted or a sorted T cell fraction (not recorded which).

The DNA of the CDR3 is TGTGCCAGCAGTGAACTCAGGGGCAATCAGCCCCAGCATTTT. Amino acid sequence: CASSELRGNQPQHF. The chain couples TRBV2 to TRBJ1-5; possible D gene TRBD1, 5 bases. V lost 2 bases and J 2 bases, leaving 7 bases between the germline ends. Germline V gene sequence: CDR1 SNHLY, CDR2 FYNNEI. There are 14 residues in the CDR3.